These 28 T cell receptor beta chains share one sample of origin, sequenced in a study of CD8 T cells in Susac syndrome. Reverse transcription of 0.5 to 1 ug RNA was performed with random hexamers. TCRdb called the immunoSEQ multiplex PCR reads again in MiXCR, with one record for every CDR3 protein. The profile covers tens of thousands of distinct CDR3 sequences, with about 94% appearing a single time and roughly 0.26% taken by the ten largest. Material for sequencing was CD8+ T cells from PBMCs. The receptors derive from a human donor in good health.

The J gene is TRBJ2-1, the V gene TRBV12-3 or TRBV12-4, with 9 nucleotides matching TRBD2. CDR3 length: 16 amino acids. V lost 0 bases, J lost 4 bases, and 4 bases stayed unmatched. The CDR3 DNA follows: TGTGCCAGCAGTTTAGCGCTAGCGGGGTTATACAATGAGCAGTTCTTC. It codes for CASSLALAGLYNEQFF.

CDR3 amino acids: CSARDWRDTDTQYF. DNA of the CDR3: TGCAGTGCTAGAGATTGGCGGGACACAGATACGCAGTATTTT. The chain has TRBV20-1 and TRBJ2-3, with D possibly matching TRBD2 (6 bases). CDR3 length: 14 residues. Germline CDR1 is DFQATT and CDR2 is SNEGSKA (reference sequence). Trimming stripped 0 bases from V and 2 bases from J, with 9 bases between.

V and J are TRBV9 and TRBJ2-1; 9 nucleotides line up with TRBD2. The germline gives CDR1 SGDLS, CDR2 YYNGEE. This CDR3 has 16 residues. Trimming cost V 4 bases and J 8 bases; bases outside gene matches: 13. The CDR3 is CASSLNVAGALDEQFF. CDR3 bases: TGTGCCAGCAGCTTGAACGTAGCGGGAGCCCTCGATGAGCAGTTCTTC.

The chain's CDR3 is CSARASHSTDTQYF. DNA of the CDR3: TGCAGTGCTAGAGCGTCCCACTCCACAGATACGCAGTATTTT. V and J are TRBV20-1 and TRBJ2-3; D not certain. The CDR3 length is 14 residues. V shed 1 base and J shed 2 bases, with 10 bases lying between them. Germline V CDR1 and CDR2: DFQATT, SNEGSKA (reference sequence).

The V and J genes are TRBV12-3 or TRBV12-4 and TRBJ2-3; D is unclear. V was pared by 6 bases and J by 6 bases, with 19 bases between. The length of the CDR3 is 15 residues. In DNA form, the CDR3 reads TGTGCCAGCAGCCGCTACACCGTTCCGACGGATACGCAGTATTTT. Its protein is CASSRYTVPTDTQYF.

This chain links TRBV12-3 or TRBV12-4 with TRBJ1-5; possible D gene TRBD1, 5 bases. Trimming cost V 6 bases and J 3 bases, with 15 bases left between them. This CDR3 has 15 residues. The CDR3 here is CASSLRDSYNQPQHF. DNA for the CDR3: TGTGCCAGCAGCCTCCGGGACTCGTACAATCAGCCCCAGCATTTT.

V gene TRBV28 combines with J gene TRBJ1-1, with TRBD1 as a possible D gene (5 bases). V was cut by 6 bases and J by 5 bases, with 16 bases left in between. Germline V CDR1 and CDR2: MDHEN, SYDVKM. CDR3 size: 14 residues. The CDR3 sequence: CASSTTGVGTEAFF. CDR3 DNA: TGTGCCAGCAGCACTACGGGGGTGGGAACTGAAGCTTTCTTT.

The V and J genes are TRBV13 and TRBJ1-3; weak D call: TRBD1 (6 bases). There are 16 residues in the CDR3. With 4 bases removed from V and 4 bases from J, the gap between germline ends came to 17 bases. Germline V gene data show CDR1 as PRHDT and CDR2 as FYEKMQ (reference sequence). CDR3 residues: CASSSVFGGEGNTIYF. The CDR3 bases are TGTGCCAGCAGCTCCGTTTTCGGGGGCGAAGGAAACACCATATATTTT.

The CDR3, as DNA: TGTGCCAGCAGCTTAGCCGGGACCCAAATTGAGTTCTTC. Its translation: CASSLAGTQIEFF. The chain employs TRBV7-2 and TRBJ2-1; D may match TRBD1 or TRBD2 (5 bases each). Germline assignment: CDR1 SGHTA and CDR2 FQGNSA. V lost 0 bases to trimming and J lost 14 bases, with 14 bases between them. The CDR3 is made up of 13 amino acids.

The CDR3 DNA reads as TGTGCCAGCAGAGGCGGACTCGACAATGAGCAGTTCTTC. Its protein is CASRGGLDNEQFF. The chain links TRBV9 to TRBJ2-1; possible D gene TRBD2, 5 bases. The CDR3 extends over 13 amino acids. Germline V gene data show CDR1 as SGDLS and CDR2 as YYNGEE. Trimming left V 5 bases short and J 5 bases short, with 11 bases between.

This clonotype was observed a single time. The J gene is TRBJ1-5, the V gene TRBV4-1, with 10 bases identical to TRBD1. Germline V gene data show CDR1 as MGHRA and CDR2 as YSYEKL. Germline trimming cut 4 bases from V and 0 bases from J; bases unmatched to any gene: 6. CDR3 length: 17 amino acids. The CDR3 protein is CASSLGTGVDSNQPQHF. The CDR3, as DNA: TGCGCCAGCAGCCTTGGGACAGGGGTTGATAGCAATCAGCCCCAGCATTTT.

This clonotype was detected once. This chain uses TRBV2 with TRBJ2-3; 12 positions agree with TRBD2. Per germline, CDR1 SNHLY and CDR2 FYNNEI. V lost 6 bases to trimming and J lost 3 bases; unmatched junction nucleotides: 7. This CDR3 is 16 amino acids long. CDR3 loop: CASRWLTSGRTDTQYF. As DNA, the CDR3 is TGTGCCAGCAGATGGTTGACTAGCGGGAGAACAGATACGCAGTATTTT. The complete variable domain, with remaining parts taken from reference TRBV2 and TRBJ2-3, reads EPEVTQTPSHQVTQMGQEVILRCVPISNHLYFYWYRQILGQKVEFLVSFYNNEISEKSEIFDDQFSVERPDGSNFTLKIRSTKLEDSAMYFCASRWLTSGRTDTQYFGPGTRLTVL.

The chain recombines TRBV7-9 with TRBJ2-7; weak D call: TRBD1 (6 bases). Per germline, CDR1 SEHNR and CDR2 FQNEAQ (reference sequence). This CDR3 comprises 13 residues. V lost 5 bases and J lost 4, with 12 bases in between. CDR3 protein: CASSAPQGYEQYF. The CDR3 DNA is TGTGCCAGCAGCGCACCACAGGGTTACGAGCAGTACTTC.

The chain links TRBV27 to TRBJ1-2, with 9 bases that match TRBD1. V lost 0 bases, J lost 6 bases, and 11 bases stayed unmatched. Per germline, CDR1 MNHEY and CDR2 SMNVEV (reference sequence). The CDR3 length is 17 residues. CDR3 DNA: TGTGCCAGCAGTTTATCGAATACGGACAGGGGTGAGGATGGCTACACCTTC. Translated: CASSLSNTDRGEDGYTF.

The chain couples TRBV7-8 to TRBJ2-7; 7 nucleotides match TRBD1. Unmatched junction bases numbered 9, after V lost 2 bases and J lost 2 bases. This CDR3 spans 16 amino acids. Germline loops: CDR1 SGHVS, CDR2 FQNEAQ. CDR3 in DNA: TGTGCCAGCAGCTTATCCACGAGGGACAGAACCTACGAGCAGTACGTC. Translating gives CASSLSTRDRTYEQYV.

The CDR3 here is CASSSGGGNYGYTF. The CDR3 DNA is TGTGCCAGCAGTTCCGGCGGGGGAAACTATGGCTACACCTTC. The chain uses TRBV6-5 and TRBJ1-2, with TRBD1 as a possible D gene (5 bases). V lost 4 bases to trimming and J lost 2 bases, with 11 bases between them. Germline V gives CDR1 MNHEY, CDR2 SVGAGI. This CDR3 has 14 amino acids.

V gene TRBV7-8 combines with J gene TRBJ2-6; 7 bases agree with TRBD1. CDR1 and CDR2 from the germline V gene are SGHVS and FQNEAQ. Trimming at V came to 0 bases and at J to 3 bases, leaving 2 bases not matched to a gene. The CDR3 totals 16 residues. The CDR3 region is CASSLADRVGANVLTF. The CDR3 DNA sequence: TGTGCCAGCAGCTTAGCCGACAGGGTTGGGGCCAACGTCCTGACTTTC.

CDR3 region: CASSAGDYPLTNTDTQYF. DNA for the CDR3: TGTGCCAGCAGCGCAGGGGACTACCCCCTAACCAACACAGATACGCAGTATTTT. V usage is TRBV9 and J usage is TRBJ2-3, with a tentative D call TRBD2 (7 bases). V shed 3 bases and J shed 2 bases, with 22 bases lying between them. The CDR3 loop spans 18 amino acids. The germline V gene encodes CDR1 SGDLS and CDR2 YYNGEE.

This chain joins TRBV5-1 and TRBJ2-5, with TRBD1 identical over 7 bases. The CDR3 runs 15 residues. V trimming: 1 base; J trimming: 3 bases; junction bases outside the gene matches: 6. CDR1 is SGHRS and CDR2 is YFSETQ in the germline V gene. The CDR3 DNA reads as TGCGCCAGCAGCTTGTATCGGGACAGAAAAGAGACCCAGTACTTC. This translates into CASSLYRDRKETQYF.

V gene TRBV2 combines with J gene TRBJ2-1, with D possibly matching TRBD1 (5 bases). Trimming took 6 bases from V and 15 from J, leaving 18 bases between them. CDR1 SNHLY and CDR2 FYNNEI come from the germline V gene. The CDR3 has 12 residues. This CDR3 reads CASRERQYLRFF. In DNA, the CDR3 is TGTGCCAGCAGGGAACGACAGTACCTCCGGTTCTTC.

This clonotype occurred a few times. The chain employs TRBV5-1 and TRBJ2-5; D unresolved. Per the germline V gene, CDR1 is SGHRS and CDR2 is YFSETQ. The CDR3 loop spans 11 amino acids. V dropped 6 bases and J dropped 6 bases, with 9 bases sitting between them. The CDR3 region has the DNA TGCGCCAGCAATTCCGGCCAGACCCAGTACTTC. Amino acid sequence: CASNSGQTQYF.

The CDR3 region is CASSVEGSPPYNEQFF. DNA of the CDR3: TGTGCCAGCAGCGTAGAGGGCTCACCCCCCTACAATGAGCAGTTCTTC. V usage is TRBV9 and J usage is TRBJ2-1; D call uncertain. V lost 0 bases to trimming and J lost 2 bases, with 12 bases between them. CDR1 is SGDLS and CDR2 is YYNGEE in the germline V gene. CDR3 size: 16 residues.

This rearrangement joins TRBV27 to TRBJ2-7; D is perhaps TRBD2 (5 bases). The CDR3 loop spans 15 amino acids. Germline CDR1 is MNHEY and CDR2 is SMNVEV (reference sequence). The V end lost 3 bases, the J end lost 6 bases, and 18 bases lay between the germline ends. This chain's CDR3 is CASSFASGFLSEQYF. CDR3 nucleotide sequence: TGTGCCAGCAGTTTTGCATCGGGGTTCTTGAGCGAGCAGTACTTC.

V is TRBV15 and J is TRBJ1-2; D ambiguous. Germline V gene lookup returns CDR1 LNHNV and CDR2 YYDKDF (reference sequence). The CDR3 has 18 residues. The V end lost 0 bases, the J end lost 2 bases, and 19 bases lay between the germline ends. The CDR3 DNA sequence: TGTGCCACCAGCAGAGATCCAGTCGGGCCCCCCGCGAACTATGGCTACACCTTC. Translated, it gives CATSRDPVGPPANYGYTF.

The V call is TRBV23-1, the J call TRBJ1-1; TRBD1 aligns across 7 bases. TRBV23-1 is placed among ORFs of uncertain function. Unmatched junction bases numbered 6, after V lost 0 bases and J lost 11 bases. The CDR3 spans 13 residues. CDR3 sequence: CASSQSRGQGAFF. The CDR3 nucleotides are TGCGCCAGCAGTCAATCAAGGGGGCAGGGGGCTTTCTTT.

The rearrangement uses TRBV11-2 and TRBJ1-1; no firm D call. The V gene lost 5 bases and the J gene lost 1 base, with 11 bases spanning the gap. This CDR3 contains 14 residues. CDR1 is SGHAT, CDR2 FQNNGV, per germline. CDR3 loop: CASSTTPRNTEAFF. The CDR3 DNA is TGTGCCAGCAGCACGACCCCTCGGAACACTGAAGCTTTCTTT.

The CDR3 region is CASSLSIVSWGIEQFF. The CDR3 nucleotides are TGTGCCAGCAGTTTATCGATCGTTTCTTGGGGAATTGAGCAGTTCTTC. This sequence joins TRBV27 and TRBJ2-1; no clear D. This CDR3 comprises 16 residues. From germline, CDR1 is MNHEY and CDR2 SMNVEV (reference sequence). Trimming took 0 bases from V and 9 from J, leaving 18 bases between them.

V is TRBV10-3 and J is TRBJ2-6, with a weak D call TRBD1 (5 bases). The CDR3 consists of 14 residues. Germline V gives CDR1 ENHRY, CDR2 SYGVKD. V was pared by 10 bases and J by 0 bases, with 10 bases between. The CDR3 region has the DNA TGTGCCACCTCGGACATCTCTGGGGCCAACGTCCTGACTTTC. Residues: CATSDISGANVLTF.